This record looks at one T cell receptor (beta chain) sequence and its context. What this receptor recognizes is not known. It has no much larger one-base neighbor in the sample; base qualities were not kept. This sample was included in a study of cytomegalovirus exposure and HLA in healthy donors (dated by TCRdb to 2017 to 2019). Notes on the research overall: A later analysis indicated that the 130 or so validation repertoires were generated on the platform also employed for the 600 to 750 repertoires of the first cohort. The aim of the study was to test whether cataloging public T cell receptors could identify signatures of past pathogen exposure. Along with the approximately 670-subject first cohort, a separate validation cohort of over a hundred different subjects was used. To predict cytomegalovirus infection status, the study combined high-throughput TCR immunosequencing, statistical association of individual TCRs with disease status, and machine learning.

The library was obtained by the immunoSEQ multiplex PCR assay. The original pipeline was this. A statistical classification framework was developed to diagnose cytomegalovirus status using the catalog of TCR beta chain sequences. TCRdb holds this immuneACCESS table with in-frame rearrangements only. Some clones are missing; in checked studies, unresolved V genes explain under half, and the rest has no known cause. The DNA gave D and trimming, while V, J and clone size come from that table. Within this sample are roughly 56,000 clones, with more than 85% of them counted one time only. Of the sample, about 2.2% falls within the top ten clones. Separate from the roughly 650-subject first cohort, the validation cohort of around 130 subjects was the group to which the donors belonged. Study-wide findings and limitations: Cytomegalovirus status was reported to be diagnosed by the classifier with high specificity and sensitivity in both the original and validation cohorts. In a later analysis, TCRs clustered in the first cohort were found to also tend to co-occur in the roughly 110 validation repertoires, with 90% to 95% of cluster scores above 0. The study gave a list of about 160 TCR beta chains associated with cytomegalovirus. In vitro tests confirmed that a few of the cytomegalovirus-associated TCR beta chains recognize cytomegalovirus antigens. Across donors, most TCR sequences were observed very rarely, whereas some public TCRs were present in many individuals. According to the authors, the approach could potentially be generalized to other disease states and immunological phenotypes. A later analysis had no HLA typing for the validation cohort, so co-occurrence there was scored across all 130 or so repertoires.

The germline V gene encodes CDR1 MNHNS and CDR2 SASEGT. The CDR3 covers 15 residues, taking in both the cysteine and the phenylalanine. Only the CDR3 DNA stays, 45 bases, in frame from base 1. V loses 2 bases, J loses 0 bases, and the germline ends lie 11 bases apart. The material sequenced was PBMCs. The receptor was isolated from a woman aged 25 to 39 in good health and CMV-seronegative. The rearranged segments are TRBV6-1 and TRBJ2-7; D gene: possibly TRBD2, on 5 matching bases. The CDR3 corresponds to CASSEIEEGSYEQYF. The DNA sequence is as follows: TGTGCCAGCAGTGAAATCGAAGAGGGCTCCTACGAGCAGTACTTC.